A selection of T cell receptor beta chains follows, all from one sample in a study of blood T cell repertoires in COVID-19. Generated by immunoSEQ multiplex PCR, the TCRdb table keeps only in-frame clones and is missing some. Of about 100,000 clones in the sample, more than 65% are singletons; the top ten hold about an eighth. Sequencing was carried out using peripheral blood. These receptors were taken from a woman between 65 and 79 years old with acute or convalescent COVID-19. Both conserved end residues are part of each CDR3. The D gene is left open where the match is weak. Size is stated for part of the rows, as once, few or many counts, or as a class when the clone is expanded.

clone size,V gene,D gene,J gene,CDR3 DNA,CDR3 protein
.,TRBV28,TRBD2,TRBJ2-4,TGTGCCAGCAGCCCCACTAGCGGGGTGGCCATTCAGTACTTC,CASSPTSGVAIQYF
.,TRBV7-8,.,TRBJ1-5,TGTGCCAGCAGCGTGACAGAGGACAGATATCAGCCCCAGCATTTT,CASSVTEDRYQPQHF
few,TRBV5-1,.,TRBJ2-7,TGCGCCAGCAGCTTGGGCAGGGGCTCGTACGAGCAGTACTTC,CASSLGRGSYEQYF
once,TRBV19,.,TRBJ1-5,TGTGCCAGTCACACTTCAAATGACGGGGTGGGTCATCAGCCCCAGCATTTT,CASHTSNDGVGHQPQHF
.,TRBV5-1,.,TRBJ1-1,TGCGCCAGCAGCTTGGATTACATGAACACTGAAGCTTTCTTT,CASSLDYMNTEAFF
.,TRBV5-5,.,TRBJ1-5,TGTGCCAGCAGCTTGGCAGGGGACAATCAGCCCCAGCATTTT,CASSLAGDNQPQHF
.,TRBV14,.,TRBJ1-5,TGTGCCAGCAGCCAAGATCGTGTGAGCAATCAGCCCCAGCATTTT,CASSQDRVSNQPQHF
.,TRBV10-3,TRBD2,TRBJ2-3,TGTGCCATCAGTGAGTCGATGGCTGCGCGGGGGGACACAGATACGCAGTATTTT,CAISESMAARGDTDTQYF
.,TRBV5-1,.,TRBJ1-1,TGCGCCAGCAGTCCGATGGGCTTGAACACTGAAGCTTTCTTT,CASSPMGLNTEAFF
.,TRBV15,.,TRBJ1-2,TGTGCCACCAGCAGGGGAGGTTCTAACTATGGCTACACCTTC,CATSRGGSNYGYTF
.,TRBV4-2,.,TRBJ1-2,TGTGCCAGCAGCCAAGATCTGAGGGAGGTCTATGGCTACACCTTC,CASSQDLREVYGYTF
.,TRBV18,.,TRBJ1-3,TGTGCCAGCTCCGAACAGGGTTTTTTTGGAAACACCATATATTTT,CASSEQGFFGNTIYF
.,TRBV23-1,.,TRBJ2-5,TGCGCCAGCAGTCATTTAATCCCGGACAGACAAGAGACCCAGTACTTC,CASSHLIPDRQETQYF
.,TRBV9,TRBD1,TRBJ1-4,TGTGCCAGCAGCGCCGGGACAGACGAAAAACTGTTTTTT,CASSAGTDEKLFF
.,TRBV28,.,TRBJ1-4,TGTGCCAGCAGCTCATGGGAGGTGGATAATGAAAAACTGTTTTTT,CASSSWEVDNEKLFF
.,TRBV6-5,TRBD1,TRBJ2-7,TGTGCCAGCAGTAGGACAGGGGGTTGGAACGAGCAGTACTTC,CASSRTGGWNEQYF
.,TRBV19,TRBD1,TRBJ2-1,TGTGCCTCTAGGGACAGGGGGGGCAACAATGAGCAGTTCTTC,CASRDRGGNNEQFF
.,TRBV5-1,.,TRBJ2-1,TGCGCCAGCAGCCGCTCGGGGGACAGCTACAATGAGCAGTTCTTC,CASSRSGDSYNEQFF
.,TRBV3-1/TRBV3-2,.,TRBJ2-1,TGTGCCAGCAGCCAGCGGTGGAATGAGCAGTTCTTC,CASSQRWNEQFF
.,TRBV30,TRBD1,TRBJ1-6,TGTGCCTGGAGTGTATCCCGGACAGGGGGCATTAATTCACCCCTCCACTTT,CAWSVSRTGGINSPLHF
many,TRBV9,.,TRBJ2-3,TGTGCCAGCAGCGCCGAACTCGGAGAGCCCACAGATACGCAGTATTTT,CASSAELGEPTDTQYF
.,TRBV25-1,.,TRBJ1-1,TGTGCCAGCAGTGCATATGCGGGGGCAGCTGAAGCTTTCTTT,CASSAYAGAAEAFF
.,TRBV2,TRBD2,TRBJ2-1,TGTGCCAGCAGTGATCCTAGCGGGGGGGCTTTTGAGCAGTTCTTC,CASSDPSGGAFEQFF
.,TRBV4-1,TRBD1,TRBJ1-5,TGCGCCAGCAGCCAAGATTCAAGGACAGGGATTCAGCCCCAGCATTTT,CASSQDSRTGIQPQHF
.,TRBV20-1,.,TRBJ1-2,TGCAGTGCTACCTCAGGGGACGGCTACACCTTC,CSATSGDGYTF
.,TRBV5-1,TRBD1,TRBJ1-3,TGCGCCAGCAGCCGGGATTACACAGGGGGCGCGGGTGGAAACACCATATATTTT,CASSRDYTGGAGGNTIYF
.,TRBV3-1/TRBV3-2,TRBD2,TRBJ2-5,TGTGCCAGCAGCCAGCATCCCGGGGCTAGCGGGGGGGCCGGAGAGACCCAGTACTTC,CASSQHPGASGGAGETQYF
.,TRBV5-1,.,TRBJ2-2,TGCGCCAGCAACCGTCGGCAAGCGGAGAACACCGGGGAGCTGTTTTTT,CASNRRQAENTGELFF
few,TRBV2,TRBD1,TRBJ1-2,TGTGCCAGCAGTGAATTGGGACAGAACTATGGCTACACCTTC,CASSELGQNYGYTF
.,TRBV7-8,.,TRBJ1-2,TGTGCCAGCAGCTTAGACAGCGGAGCGGGAGTCTATGGCTACACCTTC,CASSLDSGAGVYGYTF
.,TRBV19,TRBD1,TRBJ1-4,TGTGCCAGCGAGACAGGGAGGAACGAAAAACTGTTTTTT,CASETGRNEKLFF
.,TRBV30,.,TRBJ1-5,TGTGCCTGGAGTGGATGGCAGAACAATCAGCCCCAGCATTTT,CAWSGWQNNQPQHF
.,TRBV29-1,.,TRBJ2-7,TGCAGCGTTGAAGAAGAGGCAGATGGCTACGAGCAGTACTTC,CSVEEEADGYEQYF
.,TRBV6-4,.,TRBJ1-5,TGTGCCAGCAGTGAATGTTCGGGGAGGGGGAAAGGTCAGCCCCAGCATTTT,CASSECSGRGKGQPQHF
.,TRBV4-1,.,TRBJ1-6,TGCGCCAGCAGTGTGGAGTTCATGGATTCACCCCTCCACTTT,CASSVEFMDSPLHF
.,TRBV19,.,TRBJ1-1,TGTGCCAGTAGGATGACAGCTATGAACACTGAAGCTTTCTTT,CASRMTAMNTEAFF
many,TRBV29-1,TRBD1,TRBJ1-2,TGCAGCGTTGAAGAAACAGGGGCTGGCTACACCTTC,CSVEETGAGYTF
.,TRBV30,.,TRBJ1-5,TGTGCCTGGAGCTTCCCTAATCAGCCCCAGCATTTT,CAWSFPNQPQHF
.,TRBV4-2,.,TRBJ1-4,TGTGCCAGCAGTCCAACTAGGGCGGATGAAAAACTGTTTTTT,CASSPTRADEKLFF
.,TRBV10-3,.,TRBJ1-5,TGTGCCATCAGTGAGTCTTACGGACAGTCGGGTTTACATCAGCCCCAGCATTTT,CAISESYGQSGLHQPQHF
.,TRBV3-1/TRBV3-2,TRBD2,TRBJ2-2,TGTGCCAGCAGCCAGCGGGGGGGCCGGGAGGAGCTGTTTTTT,CASSQRGGREELFF
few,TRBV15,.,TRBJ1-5,TGTGCCACCAGCGGGGGGGCGTTTCAGCCCCAGCATTTT,CATSGGAFQPQHF
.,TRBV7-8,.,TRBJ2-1,TGTGCCAGCACCCCCGTTAGCGGTTCGTACAATGAGCAGTTCTTC,CASTPVSGSYNEQFF
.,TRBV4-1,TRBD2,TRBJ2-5,TGCGCCAGCAGCCAAGATCGGGAAGCGGGGGTTCAAGAGACCCAGTACTTC,CASSQDREAGVQETQYF
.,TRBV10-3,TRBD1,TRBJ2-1,TGTGCCATCAGTGACAGGGGGCGCGTGAATGAGCAGTTCTTC,CAISDRGRVNEQFF
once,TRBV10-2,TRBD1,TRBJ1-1,TGCGCCAGCTACGGGATACAGGGGAGCACTGAAGCTTTCTTT,CASYGIQGSTEAFF
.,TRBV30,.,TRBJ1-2,TGTGCCTGGAGTGTGTCTCAGGTTTACCACACCTTC,CAWSVSQVYHTF
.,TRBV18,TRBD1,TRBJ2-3,TGTGCCAGCTCACCACCGAAGACAGGGGGCCCGGATACGCAGTATTTT,CASSPPKTGGPDTQYF
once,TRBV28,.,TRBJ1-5,TGTGCCAGCAGTACGGTTAGCAATCAGCCCCAGCATTTT,CASSTVSNQPQHF
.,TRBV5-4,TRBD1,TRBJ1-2,TGTGCCAGCAGCTGGGGGATGGGACAGCCTTATGGCTACACCTTC,CASSWGMGQPYGYTF
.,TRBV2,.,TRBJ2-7,TGTGCCAGCAGACTCAGGGGATACGAGCAGTACTTC,CASRLRGYEQYF
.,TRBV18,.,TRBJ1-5,TGTGCCAGCTCATCGTTACGGGATAGCAATCAGCCCCAGCATTTT,CASSSLRDSNQPQHF
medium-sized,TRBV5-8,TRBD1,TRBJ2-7,TGTGCCAGCAGGAACACAGGGGGTAGCTACGAGCAGTACTTC,CASRNTGGSYEQYF
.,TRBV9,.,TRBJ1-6,TGTGCCAGCAGCGTAGATCGTGGAGAGACACCCCTCCACTTT,CASSVDRGETPLHF
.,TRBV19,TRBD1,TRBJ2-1,TGTGCCAGTAGTATAGCAGGGACAGGGGCTTGGAATGAGCAGTTCTTC,CASSIAGTGAWNEQFF
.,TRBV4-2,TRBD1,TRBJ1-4,TGTGCCAGCAGAACAGGGGTTGCTAATGAAAAACTGTTTTTT,CASRTGVANEKLFF
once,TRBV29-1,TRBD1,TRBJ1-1,TGCAGCGTTGCGTGGGGACAGGGGGGAGGGAACACTGAAGCTTTCTTT,CSVAWGQGGGNTEAFF